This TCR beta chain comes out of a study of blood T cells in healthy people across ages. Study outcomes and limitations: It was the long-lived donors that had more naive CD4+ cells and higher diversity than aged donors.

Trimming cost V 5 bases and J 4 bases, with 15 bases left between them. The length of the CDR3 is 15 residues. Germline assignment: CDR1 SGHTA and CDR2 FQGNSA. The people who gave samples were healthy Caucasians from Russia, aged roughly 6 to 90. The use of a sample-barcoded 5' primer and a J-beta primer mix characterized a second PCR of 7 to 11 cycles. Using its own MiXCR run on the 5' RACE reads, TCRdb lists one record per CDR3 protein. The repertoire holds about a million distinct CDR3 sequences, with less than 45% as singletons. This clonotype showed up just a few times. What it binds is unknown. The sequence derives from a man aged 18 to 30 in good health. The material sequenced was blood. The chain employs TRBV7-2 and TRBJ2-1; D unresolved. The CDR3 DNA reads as TGTGCCAGCAGCCGCGTAGAGGACGGTTACAATGAGCAGTTCTTC. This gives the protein CASSRVEDGYNEQFF.